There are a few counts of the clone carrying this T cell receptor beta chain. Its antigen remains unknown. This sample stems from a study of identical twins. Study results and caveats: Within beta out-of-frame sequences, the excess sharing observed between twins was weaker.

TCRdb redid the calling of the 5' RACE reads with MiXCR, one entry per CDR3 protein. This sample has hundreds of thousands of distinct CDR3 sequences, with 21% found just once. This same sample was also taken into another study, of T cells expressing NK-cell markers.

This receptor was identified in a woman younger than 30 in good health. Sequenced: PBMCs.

In DNA, the CDR3 is TGCAGTGCTAGTTACCTCCAACACTCCAAGTCCTACAATGAGCAGTTCTTC. Its translation: CSASYLQHSKSYNEQFF. The gene calls are TRBV20-1 and TRBJ2-1, with unresolved D. V gave up 3 bases and J gave up 1 base, with 19 bases separating them. Per the germline V gene, CDR1 is DFQATT and CDR2 is SNEGSKA (reference sequence). CDR3 length: 17 amino acids.